This TCR beta chain is drawn from a study of neoadjuvant anti-PD-1 for oral cavity cancer. Regarding this clone: Its antigen is not known.

The table came from immunoSEQ multiplex PCR; TCRdb's copy has only in-frame clones and leaves some out. Of more than 50,000 clones listed, roughly three quarters are singletons. Study outcomes and limitations: Pretreatment Treg/Th17 ratio correlated inversely with post-treatment tumor clonality.

There are 13 residues in the CDR3. Germline CDR1 is MNHEY and CDR2 is SMNVEV (reference sequence). Trimming left V 3 bases short and J 4 bases short, with 9 bases between. This clonotype was obtained from a person between 35 and 79 years old with oral cavity squamous cell carcinoma. V is TRBV27 and J is TRBJ2-5; D may be TRBD2 (5 bases). Specimen: PBMCs, collected before nivolumab (anti-PD-1) treatment. The CDR3 is CASSLGVAETQYF. The CDR3 region has the DNA TGTGCCAGCAGTTTGGGAGTGGCAGAGACCCAGTACTTC.